A selection of T cell receptor beta chains follows, all from one sample in a study of T-cell memory formation after mild COVID-19. In TCRdb, the 5' RACE reads were re-called with MiXCR into one record per CDR3 protein. The sample holds 350,000 to 400,000 distinct CDR3 sequences, around an eighth seen once. The sequencing sample was made of PBMCs or a T cell subset sorted from them (not recorded which). Source of these receptors: a man younger than 30 who had mild COVID-19 (a few samples of this study predate the infection). Cell type and time point are not known. The CDR3 runs from the conserved cysteine through the conserved F or W. A D gene is named only where the DNA matches it firmly. Some rows have no size entry. The others give once, few or many, or a class for an expanded clone.

D | length | J | size | V | CDR3 | DNA
. | 13 | TRBJ1-3 | . | TRBV10-3 | CAIEQGSGNTIYF | TGTGCCATCGAGCAGGGATCTGGAAACACCATATATTTT
. | 13 | TRBJ2-1 | . | TRBV6-2/TRBV6-3 | CASSYVLENEQFF | TGTGCCAGCAGTTATGTGTTGGAGAATGAGCAGTTCTTC
. | 15 | TRBJ1-1 | many | TRBV5-1 | CASSYLPEQNSEAFF | TGCGCCAGCAGTTACCTCCCGGAGCAGAACTCTGAAGCTTTCTTT
. | 14 | TRBJ1-2 | . | TRBV20-1 | CSAPMRAGLYGYTF | TGCAGTGCTCCGATGCGGGCGGGACTCTATGGCTACACCTTC
. | 14 | TRBJ1-5 | few | TRBV20-1 | CSARDPRGMQPQHF | TGCAGTGCTAGAGATCCCAGGGGCATGCAGCCCCAGCATTTT
TRBD2 | 19 | TRBJ2-3 | few | TRBV4-1 | CASSPGLAGAHALTDTQYF | TGCGCCAGCAGCCCCGGACTAGCGGGGGCCCACGCTCTCACAGATACGCAGTATTTT
TRBD2 | 14 | TRBJ2-5 | . | TRBV5-1 | CASRAGTTKETQYF | TGCGCCAGCAGGGCCGGGACTACGAAAGAGACCCAGTACTTC
TRBD1 | 14 | TRBJ1-1 | . | TRBV6-5 | CASSYGQGATEAFF | TGTGCCAGCAGCTATGGACAGGGCGCCACTGAAGCTTTCTTT
. | 13 | TRBJ1-1 | few | TRBV5-1 | CASSMQGNTEAFF | TGCGCCAGCAGCATGCAGGGGAACACTGAAGCTTTCTTT
. | 17 | TRBJ2-2 | few | TRBV7-2 | CASSLDLLQAQLGELFF | TGTGCCAGCAGCTTAGATTTATTGCAGGCGCAACTCGGGGAGCTGTTTTTT
TRBD2 | 14 | TRBJ2-1 | few | TRBV6-5 | CASRAASGYNEQFF | TGTGCCAGCAGGGCGGCTAGCGGATACAATGAGCAGTTCTTC
TRBD2 | 13 | TRBJ2-5 | few | TRBV20-1 | CSAPAGGQETQYF | TGCAGTGCTCCCGCGGGGGGGCAAGAGACCCAGTACTTC
TRBD2 | 13 | TRBJ2-1 | . | TRBV7-3 | CASSLLADNEQFF | TGTGCCAGCAGCTTACTAGCGGATAATGAGCAGTTCTTC
TRBD1 | 16 | TRBJ2-5 | many | TRBV5-1 | CASRTIPGTAKETQYF | TGCGCCAGCAGGACTATACCCGGGACAGCAAAAGAGACCCAGTACTTC
. | 13 | TRBJ1-2 | . | TRBV29-1 | CSVRPGEHYGYTF | TGCAGCGTCCGCCCGGGGGAACACTATGGCTACACCTTC
TRBD2 | 14 | TRBJ2-5 | . | TRBV7-2 | CASSQPWGGLAQYF | TGTGCCAGCAGCCAGCCGTGGGGGGGGTTGGCCCAGTACTTC
TRBD1 | 15 | TRBJ1-5 | . | TRBV7-8 | CASSPDRGRGQPQHF | TGTGCCAGCAGCCCGGACAGGGGCAGAGGACAGCCCCAGCATTTT
TRBD1 | 15 | TRBJ2-5 | . | TRBV18 | CASSLFLQGEETQYF | TGTGCCAGCTCACTCTTTCTACAGGGGGAAGAGACCCAGTACTTC
TRBD2 | 15 | TRBJ2-1 | few | TRBV19 | CASSIWGGGADEQFF | TGTGCCAGTAGTATTTGGGGCGGGGGGGCCGATGAGCAGTTCTTC
. | 15 | TRBJ2-5 | few | TRBV4-1 | CASSQGWGTQETQYF | TGCGCCAGCAGCCAAGGGTGGGGGACCCAAGAGACCCAGTACTTC
. | 12 | TRBJ2-3 | few | TRBV6-5 | CASGRPPDTQYF | TGTGCCAGCGGGAGGCCCCCAGATACGCAGTATTTT
. | 16 | TRBJ2-4 | . | TRBV20-1 | CSAREGPGQAKNIQYF | TGCAGTGCTAGAGAGGGTCCCGGACAAGCCAAAAACATTCAGTACTTC
TRBD2 | 16 | TRBJ2-3 | many | TRBV7-9 | CASSLDGLAVTDTQYF | TGTGCCAGCAGCTTAGACGGCCTAGCGGTCACAGATACGCAGTATTTT
. | 11 | TRBJ2-2 | . | TRBV29-1 | CSVRSSGELFF | TGCAGCGTTCGGTCTTCCGGGGAGCTGTTTTTT
. | 15 | TRBJ2-1 | few | TRBV19 | CASSNYRATYNEQFF | TGTGCCAGTAGCAATTATCGAGCGACCTACAATGAGCAGTTCTTC
. | 15 | TRBJ2-6 | few | TRBV24-1 | CATSDPRTGANVLTF | TGTGCCACCAGTGATCCTCGCACTGGGGCCAACGTCCTGACTTTC
. | 17 | TRBJ2-7 | few | TRBV5-1 | CASSKRGLGGDGYEQYF | TGCGCCAGCAGCAAAAGGGGACTTGGCGGGGACGGGTACGAGCAGTACTTC
. | 15 | TRBJ1-1 | . | TRBV20-1 | CSARDHRVRNTEAFF | TGCAGTGCTAGAGATCACAGGGTAAGGAACACTGAAGCTTTCTTT
TRBD2 | 16 | TRBJ2-2 | few | TRBV27 | CASTPGLAGGGGELFF | TGTGCCAGCACCCCAGGACTAGCGGGAGGAGGCGGGGAGCTGTTTTTT
. | 14 | TRBJ1-4 | . | TRBV7-2 | CASSLDGINEKLFF | TGTGCCAGCAGCTTAGATGGTATTAATGAAAAACTGTTTTTT
. | 13 | TRBJ1-2 | . | TRBV19 | CASMAGAGYGYTF | TGTGCCAGTATGGCCGGGGCGGGCTATGGCTACACCTTC
. | 15 | TRBJ1-1 | many | TRBV6-5 | CASSYSGTQNTEAFF | TGTGCCAGCAGTTACTCCGGGACACAGAACACTGAAGCTTTCTTT
. | 14 | TRBJ2-7 | few | TRBV3-1 | CASSPPADRSRQYF | TGTGCCAGCAGCCCGCCCGCCGACAGATCAAGGCAGTACTTC
TRBD2 | 15 | TRBJ2-7 | few | TRBV7-2 | CASSLVRGGASEQYF | TGTGCCAGCAGCTTAGTACGCGGGGGGGCAAGCGAGCAGTACTTC
TRBD2 | 18 | TRBJ2-1 | . | TRBV7-2 | CASSLGGSGLAAYNEQFF | TGTGCCAGCAGCTTAGGGGGGTCGGGACTAGCGGCCTACAATGAGCAGTTCTTC
TRBD2 | 16 | TRBJ2-1 | . | TRBV7-8 | CASSPMGSGVYNEQFF | TGTGCCAGCAGCCCTATGGGTAGCGGGGTCTACAATGAGCAGTTCTTC
. | 13 | TRBJ1-5 | few | TRBV5-1 | CASSMDSNQPQHF | TGCGCCAGCAGCATGGATAGCAATCAGCCCCAGCATTTT
TRBD1 | 14 | TRBJ1-1 | few | TRBV7-2 | CASSGGQLLAEAFF | TGTGCCAGCAGCGGGGGACAGCTCCTAGCTGAAGCTTTCTTT
. | 15 | TRBJ2-5 | once | TRBV5-1 | CASSFPTWAGETQYF | TGCGCCAGCAGCTTTCCGACATGGGCCGGCGAGACCCAGTACTTC
TRBD1 | 14 | TRBJ1-3 | few | TRBV27 | CASSSRQGANTIYF | TGTGCCAGCAGTTCCAGACAGGGGGCAAACACCATATATTTT
. | 15 | TRBJ2-3 | once | TRBV2 | CASSVKARGADTQYF | TGTGCCAGCAGCGTAAAGGCCCGAGGGGCAGATACGCAGTATTTT
TRBD1 | 16 | TRBJ1-1 | many | TRBV6-5 | CASSPLPTGVNTEAFF | TGTGCCAGCAGTCCTTTACCTACAGGGGTGAACACTGAAGCTTTCTTT
. | 13 | TRBJ2-5 | once | TRBV30 | CAWSWLGAETQYF | TGTGCCTGGAGTTGGTTAGGGGCAGAGACCCAGTACTTC
. | 14 | TRBJ1-1 | few | TRBV5-1 | CASSLSSVNTEAFF | TGCGCCAGCAGCTTGTCCTCCGTGAACACTGAAGCTTTCTTT
TRBD1 | 14 | TRBJ2-7 | . | TRBV7-9 | CASSTVGQPYEQYF | TGTGCCAGCAGCACGGTGGGACAGCCCTACGAGCAGTACTTC